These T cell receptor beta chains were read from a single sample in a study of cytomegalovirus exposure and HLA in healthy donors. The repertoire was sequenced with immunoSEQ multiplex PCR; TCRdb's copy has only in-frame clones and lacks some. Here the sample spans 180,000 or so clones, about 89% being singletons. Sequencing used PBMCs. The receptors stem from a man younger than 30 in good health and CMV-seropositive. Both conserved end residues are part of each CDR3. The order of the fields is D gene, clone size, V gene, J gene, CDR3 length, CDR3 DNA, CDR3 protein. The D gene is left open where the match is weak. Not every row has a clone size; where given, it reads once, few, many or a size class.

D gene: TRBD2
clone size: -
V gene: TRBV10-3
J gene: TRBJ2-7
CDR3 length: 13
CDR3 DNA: TGTGCCACCGGACTAGCGGAAGACTACGAGCAGTACTTC
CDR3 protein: CATGLAEDYEQYF

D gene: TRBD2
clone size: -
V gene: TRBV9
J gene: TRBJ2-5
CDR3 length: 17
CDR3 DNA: TGTGCCAGCAGCGTAGGAGCGAGCGGGGGGGCGGAAGAGACCCAGTACTTC
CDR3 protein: CASSVGASGGAEETQYF

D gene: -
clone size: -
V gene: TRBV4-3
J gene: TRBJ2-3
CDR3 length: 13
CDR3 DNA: TGCGCCAGCAGCCATTACAGGGATTGGACGCAGTATTTT
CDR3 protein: CASSHYRDWTQYF

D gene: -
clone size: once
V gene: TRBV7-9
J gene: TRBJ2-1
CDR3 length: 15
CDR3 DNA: TGTGCCAGCAGCTTCGGGGACACTCCCTACAATGAGCAGTTCTTC
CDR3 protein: CASSFGDTPYNEQFF

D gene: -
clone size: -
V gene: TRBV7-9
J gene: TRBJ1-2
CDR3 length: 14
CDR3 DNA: TGTGCCAGCAGCTTAGAAGGTCAGGTCAATGGCTACACCTTC
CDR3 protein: CASSLEGQVNGYTF

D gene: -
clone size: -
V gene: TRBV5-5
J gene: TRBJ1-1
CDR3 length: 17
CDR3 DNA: TGTGCCAGCAGCACGCTCAGGGATCGGACAAAGAACACTGAAGCTTTCTTT
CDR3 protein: CASSTLRDRTKNTEAFF

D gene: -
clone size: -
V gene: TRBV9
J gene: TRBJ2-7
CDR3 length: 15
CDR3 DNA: TGTGCCAGCAGCCCATCCGGGGGTAGCCTCTACGAGCAGTACTTC
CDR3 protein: CASSPSGGSLYEQYF

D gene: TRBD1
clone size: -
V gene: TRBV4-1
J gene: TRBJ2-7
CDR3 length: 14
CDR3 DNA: TGCGCCAGCAGCCTCCCCGGGACAGGGCGTGAGCAGTACTTC
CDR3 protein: CASSLPGTGREQYF

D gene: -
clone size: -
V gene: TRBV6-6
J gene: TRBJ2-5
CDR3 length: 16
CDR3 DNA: TGTGCCAGCAGTTACCCCCCAGGGGTCGGGGAAGAGACCCAGTACTTC
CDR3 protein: CASSYPPGVGEETQYF

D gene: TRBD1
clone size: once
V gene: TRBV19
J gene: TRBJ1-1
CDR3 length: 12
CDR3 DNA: TGTGCCAGTACGACAGGGGAGACTGAAGCTTTCTTT
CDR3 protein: CASTTGETEAFF

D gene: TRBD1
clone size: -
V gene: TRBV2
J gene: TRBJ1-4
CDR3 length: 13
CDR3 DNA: TGTGCCAGCAGCAGGGACAGGGTTGAAAAACTGTTTTTT
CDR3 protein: CASSRDRVEKLFF

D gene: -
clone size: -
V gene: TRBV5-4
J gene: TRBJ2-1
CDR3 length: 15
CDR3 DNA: TGTGCCAGCAGGCGGGGCCTGAGCTCCTACAATGAGCAGTTCTTC
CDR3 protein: CASRRGLSSYNEQFF

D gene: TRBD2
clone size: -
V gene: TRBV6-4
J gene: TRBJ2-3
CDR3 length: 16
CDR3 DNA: TGTGCCAGCAGTGTCACCGGGACTACTGGCACAGATACGCAGTATTTT
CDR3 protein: CASSVTGTTGTDTQYF

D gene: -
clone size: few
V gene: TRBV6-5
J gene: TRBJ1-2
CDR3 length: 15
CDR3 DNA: TGTGCCAGCAGTTCACCCAGTCGCCGTTCTTATGGCTACACCTTC
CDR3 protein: CASSSPSRRSYGYTF

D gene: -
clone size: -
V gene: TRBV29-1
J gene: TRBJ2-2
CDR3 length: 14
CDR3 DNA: TGCAGCGTTGGGCAGGGGCCCTACACCGGGGAGCTGTTTTTT
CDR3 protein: CSVGQGPYTGELFF

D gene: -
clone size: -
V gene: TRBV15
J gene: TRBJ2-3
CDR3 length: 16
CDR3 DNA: TGTGCCACCAGCCCAGAGTTGCTACAGAACACAGATACGCAGTATTTT
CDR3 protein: CATSPELLQNTDTQYF

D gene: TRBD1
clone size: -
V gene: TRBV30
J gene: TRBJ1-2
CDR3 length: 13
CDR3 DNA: TGTGCCTGGAGTGTGGGACAGGGCTATGGCTACACCTTC
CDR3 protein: CAWSVGQGYGYTF

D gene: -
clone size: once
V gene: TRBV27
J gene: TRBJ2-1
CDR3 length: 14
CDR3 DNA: TGTGCCAGCAGTTTATGGGCTCCCTACAATGAGCAGTTCTTC
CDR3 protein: CASSLWAPYNEQFF

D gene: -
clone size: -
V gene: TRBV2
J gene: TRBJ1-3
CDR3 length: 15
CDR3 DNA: TGTGCCAGCAGCGCCAGGGGCGCCTCTGGAAACACCATATATTTT
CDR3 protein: CASSARGASGNTIYF

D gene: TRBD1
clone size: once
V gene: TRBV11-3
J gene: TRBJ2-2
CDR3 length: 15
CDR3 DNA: TGTGCCAGCAGCCCCGGACAGGACATCACCGGGGAGCTGTTTTTT
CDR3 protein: CASSPGQDITGELFF

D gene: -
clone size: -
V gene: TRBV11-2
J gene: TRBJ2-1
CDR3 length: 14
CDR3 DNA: TGTGCCAGCAGCCTTAGAGTGACAGGCGACGAGCAGTTCTTC
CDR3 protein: CASSLRVTGDEQFF

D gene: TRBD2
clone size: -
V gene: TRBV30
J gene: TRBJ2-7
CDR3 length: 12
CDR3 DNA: TGTGCCTGGTCGGGGGGCTCCTACGAGCAGTACTTC
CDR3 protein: CAWSGGSYEQYF

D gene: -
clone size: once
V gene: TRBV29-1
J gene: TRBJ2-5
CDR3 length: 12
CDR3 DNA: TGCAGCGTTGGCCAGGGACAAGAGACCCAGTACTTC
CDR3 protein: CSVGQGQETQYF

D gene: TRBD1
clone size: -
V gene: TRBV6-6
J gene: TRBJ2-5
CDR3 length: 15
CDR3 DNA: TGTGCCAGCAGCCCAGGGGGCAGTTCGGGAAGGACCCAGTACTTC
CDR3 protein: CASSPGGSSGRTQYF

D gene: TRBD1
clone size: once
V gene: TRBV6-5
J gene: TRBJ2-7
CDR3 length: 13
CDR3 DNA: TGTGCCAGCTGGGGGGACAGGGGGGACGAGCAGTACTTC
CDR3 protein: CASWGDRGDEQYF

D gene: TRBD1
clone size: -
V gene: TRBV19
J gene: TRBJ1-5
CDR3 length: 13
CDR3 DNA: TGTGCCAGTAGTAGGGACAGGGGCCAGCCCCAGCATTTT
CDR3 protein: CASSRDRGQPQHF

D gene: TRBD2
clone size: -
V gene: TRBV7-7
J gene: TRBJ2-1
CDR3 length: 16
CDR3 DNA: TGTGCTAGCAGCTTAAGTTTAGATAGCGGGGGACGGGAGCAGTTCTTC
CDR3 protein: CASSLSLDSGGREQFF

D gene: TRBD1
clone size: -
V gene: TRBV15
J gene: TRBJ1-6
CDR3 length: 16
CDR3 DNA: TGTGCCACCAGCAGAGGTTCGACAGGGGGCGATTCACCCCTCCACTTT
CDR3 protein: CATSRGSTGGDSPLHF

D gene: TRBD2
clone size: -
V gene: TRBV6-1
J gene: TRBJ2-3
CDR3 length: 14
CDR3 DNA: TGTGCCAGTTCGGGACTAGCGGGGGTCCATACGCAGTATTTT
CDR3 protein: CASSGLAGVHTQYF

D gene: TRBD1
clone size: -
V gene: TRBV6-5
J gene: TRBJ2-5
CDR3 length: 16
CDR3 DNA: TGTGCCAGCAGTTACTCGACCGGGACAGGGGCAGAGACCCAGTACTTC
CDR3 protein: CASSYSTGTGAETQYF

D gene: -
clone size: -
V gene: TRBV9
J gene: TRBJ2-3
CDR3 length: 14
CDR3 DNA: TGTGCCAGCAGCGTATGGGGGGGCACAGATACGCAGTATTTT
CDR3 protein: CASSVWGGTDTQYF

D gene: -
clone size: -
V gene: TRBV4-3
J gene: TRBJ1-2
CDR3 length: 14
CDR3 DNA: TGCGCCAGCAGCCAAGGGGTCCAGGGGAATGGCTACACCTTC
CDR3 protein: CASSQGVQGNGYTF

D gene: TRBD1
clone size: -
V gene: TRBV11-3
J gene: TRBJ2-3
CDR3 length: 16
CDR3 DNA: TGTGCCAGCAGCACGGGACAGGGAAGGCACACAGATACGCAGTATTTT
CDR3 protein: CASSTGQGRHTDTQYF

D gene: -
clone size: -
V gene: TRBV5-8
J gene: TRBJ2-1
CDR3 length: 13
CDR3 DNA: TGTGCCAGCAGCTTGGGACTAGTCTATGAGCAGTTCTTC
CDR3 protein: CASSLGLVYEQFF

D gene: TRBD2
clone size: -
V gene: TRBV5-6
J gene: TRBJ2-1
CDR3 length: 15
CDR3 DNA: TGTGCCAGCAGCCGGGGGACTATGGGAAGGAATGAGCAGTTCTTC
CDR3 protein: CASSRGTMGRNEQFF

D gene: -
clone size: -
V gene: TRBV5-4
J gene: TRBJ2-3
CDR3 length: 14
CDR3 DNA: TGTGCCAGCAGCTTGATAGGGGCGACAGATACGCAGTATTTT
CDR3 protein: CASSLIGATDTQYF

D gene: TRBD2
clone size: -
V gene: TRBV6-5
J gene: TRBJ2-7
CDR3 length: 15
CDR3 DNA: TGTGCCAGCAGTACCCGGGGGGGACGATCCTACGAGCAGTACTTC
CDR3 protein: CASSTRGGRSYEQYF

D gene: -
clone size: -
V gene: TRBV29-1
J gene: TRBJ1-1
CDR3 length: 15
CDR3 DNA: TGCAGCGTTGAAGCCCCATCAGGGGTGGAAACTGAAGCTTTCTTT
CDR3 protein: CSVEAPSGVETEAFF

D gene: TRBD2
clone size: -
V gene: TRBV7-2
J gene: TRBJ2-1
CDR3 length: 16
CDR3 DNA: TGTGCCAGCAGCTCAGTGGGACTAGCTGCCTACAATGAGCAGTTCTTC
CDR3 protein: CASSSVGLAAYNEQFF

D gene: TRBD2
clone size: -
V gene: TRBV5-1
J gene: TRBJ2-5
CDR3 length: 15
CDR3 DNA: TGCGCCAGCAGCTTTGGTAGCGGGGCGGAAGAGACCCAGTACTTC
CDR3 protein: CASSFGSGAEETQYF

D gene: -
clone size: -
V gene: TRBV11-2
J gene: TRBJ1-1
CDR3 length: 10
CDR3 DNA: TGTGCCAGCAGCCTTACTGAAGCTTTCTTT
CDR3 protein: CASSLTEAFF

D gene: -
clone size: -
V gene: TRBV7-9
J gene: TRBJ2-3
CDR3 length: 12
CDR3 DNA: TGTGCCGTGAGAAAGAGCACAGATACGCAGTATTTT
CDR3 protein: CAVRKSTDTQYF

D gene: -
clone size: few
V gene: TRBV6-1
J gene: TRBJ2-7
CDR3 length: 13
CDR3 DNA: TGTGCCAGCAGTGATGCCCCAGGGAACGAGCAGTACTTC
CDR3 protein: CASSDAPGNEQYF

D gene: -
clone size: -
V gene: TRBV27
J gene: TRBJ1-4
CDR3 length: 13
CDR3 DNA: TGTGCCAGCAGTCGACAGGTTAATGAAAAACTGTTTTTT
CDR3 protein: CASSRQVNEKLFF

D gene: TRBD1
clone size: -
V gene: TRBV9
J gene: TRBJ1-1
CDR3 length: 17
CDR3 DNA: TGTGCCAGCAGCGGCCCGGGACAGGGGAGAATAGGTCATGAAGCTTTCTTT
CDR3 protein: CASSGPGQGRIGHEAFF

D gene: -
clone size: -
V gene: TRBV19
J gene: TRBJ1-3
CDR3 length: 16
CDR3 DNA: TGTGCCAGTAGGATATCTCCCGCAGATGATGGAAACACCATATATTTT
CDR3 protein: CASRISPADDGNTIYF

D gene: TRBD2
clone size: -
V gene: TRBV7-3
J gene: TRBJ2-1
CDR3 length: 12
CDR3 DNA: TGTGCCAGCAGCTTCTTAGCGGGAGAGCAGTTCTTC
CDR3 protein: CASSFLAGEQFF

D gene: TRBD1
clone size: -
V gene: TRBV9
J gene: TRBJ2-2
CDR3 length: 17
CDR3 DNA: TGTGCCAGCAGCGTAGATCCGGGACAGGGGGAAACCGGGGAGCTGTTTTTT
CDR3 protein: CASSVDPGQGETGELFF

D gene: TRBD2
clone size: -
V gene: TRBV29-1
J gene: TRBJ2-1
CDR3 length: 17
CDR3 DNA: TGCAGCGTGGGGGGGCTAGCGGGCGAAGGGAACTACAATGAGCAGTTCTTC
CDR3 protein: CSVGGLAGEGNYNEQFF

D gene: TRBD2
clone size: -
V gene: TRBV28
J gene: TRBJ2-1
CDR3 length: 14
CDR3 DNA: TGTGCCACCGGGCAACTAGCGGGGTCGAATGAGCAGTTCTTC
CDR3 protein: CATGQLAGSNEQFF

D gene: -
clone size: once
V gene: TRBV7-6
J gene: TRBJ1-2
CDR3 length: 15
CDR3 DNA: TGTGCCAGCAGCTTAGGAACAGGCTATAGCTATGGCTACACCTTC
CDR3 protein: CASSLGTGYSYGYTF

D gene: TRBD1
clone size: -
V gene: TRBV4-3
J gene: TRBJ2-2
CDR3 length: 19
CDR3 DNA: TGCGCCAGCAGCCAAGAGGCGGGACAGGGATTCGCGAACACCGGGGAGCTGTTTTTT
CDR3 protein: CASSQEAGQGFANTGELFF

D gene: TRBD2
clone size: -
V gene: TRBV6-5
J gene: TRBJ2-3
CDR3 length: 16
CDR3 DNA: TGTGCCAGCAGTTACTCGTTCCGGGGGGGCACAGATACGCAGTATTTT
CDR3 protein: CASSYSFRGGTDTQYF

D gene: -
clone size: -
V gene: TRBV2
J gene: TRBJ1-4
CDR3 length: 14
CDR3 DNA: TGTGCCAGCAGTGTTGGGCAGGGTACTGAAAAACTGTTTTTT
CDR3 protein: CASSVGQGTEKLFF

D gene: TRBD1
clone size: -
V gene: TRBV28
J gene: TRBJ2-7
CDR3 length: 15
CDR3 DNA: TGTGCCAGCAGTTTGGGTGGGGGACAGGGCTACGAGCAGTACTTC
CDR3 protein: CASSLGGGQGYEQYF

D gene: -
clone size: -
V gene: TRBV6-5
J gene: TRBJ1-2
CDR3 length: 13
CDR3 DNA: TGTGCCAGCAGTTACTCGAGGCCATATGGCTACACCTTC
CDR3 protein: CASSYSRPYGYTF

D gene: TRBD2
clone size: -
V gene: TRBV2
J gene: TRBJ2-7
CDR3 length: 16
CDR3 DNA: TGTGCCAGCAGGCCCTTAGGGAGCGGGAGTCACAACGAGCAGTACTTC
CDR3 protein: CASRPLGSGSHNEQYF

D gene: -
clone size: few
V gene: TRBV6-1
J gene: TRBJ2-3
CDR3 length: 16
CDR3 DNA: TGTGCCAGCAGTGAAGCGTGGAGGGCGCGGATAGATACGCAGTATTTT
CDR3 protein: CASSEAWRARIDTQYF

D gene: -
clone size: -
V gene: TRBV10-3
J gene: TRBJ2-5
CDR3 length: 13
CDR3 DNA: TGTGCCATCAGTGAGTTGGCCAAGATGACCCAGTACTTC
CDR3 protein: CAISELAKMTQYF

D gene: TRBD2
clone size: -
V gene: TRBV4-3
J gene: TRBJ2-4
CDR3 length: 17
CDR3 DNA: TGCGCCAGCAGCCAAGAAGCGGGAGTAAGAGCCAAAAACATTCAGTACTTC
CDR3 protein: CASSQEAGVRAKNIQYF